This TCR beta chain was recovered during a study of blood T cells in healthy people across ages. Study results and caveats: Estimated diversity that came from one million T cells was considered an underestimate.

Details on this clonotype: Its antigen is unidentified.

Total RNA, at least 6 micrograms per sample, came from PBMCs. It was with a sample-barcoded 5' primer and a J-beta primer mix that a second PCR of about 7 to 12 cycles was run. In TCRdb, the 5' RACE reads were re-called with MiXCR into one record per CDR3 protein. The sample records 1.8 million or so distinct CDR3 sequences, about two fifths being singletons. The CDR3 contains 12 residues. V lost 2 bases and J 9 bases, leaving 9 bases between the germline ends. The chain combines TRBV12-3 or TRBV12-4 with TRBJ2-3; D may be TRBD1 (5 bases). This receptor was obtained from a human donor in good health. The source material was blood. The chain's CDR3 is CASSLRGLTQYF. The DNA for the CDR3 is TGTGCCAGCAGTTTAAGGGGATTGACGCAGTATTTT.